A selection of T cell receptor beta chains follows, all from one sample in a study of cytomegalovirus exposure and HLA in healthy donors. TCRdb's copy holds only in-frame clones and misses some; the assay was immunoSEQ multiplex PCR. The repertoire holds about 250,000 clones, with about 88% as singletons. The specimen sequenced was PBMCs. The receptors stem from a man aged 18-30 years in good health and CMV-seropositive. CDR3s include the opening cysteine and the closing phenylalanine or tryptophan. Fields, in order: V gene, J gene, CDR3 length, D gene, clone size, CDR3 protein, CDR3 DNA. The D gene is left open where the match is weak. Size is stated for part of the rows, as once, few or many counts, or as a class when the clone is expanded.

>TRBV7-2|TRBJ1-3|15|TRBD1|once
CASSWGTGPGNTIYF
TGTGCCAGCAGCTGGGGGACAGGTCCTGGAAACACCATATATTTT
>TRBV6-1|TRBJ1-5|15|TRBD1|-
CASSEVTGGEQPQHF
TGTGCCAGCAGTGAAGTCACAGGGGGCGAACAGCCCCAGCATTTT
>TRBV5-1|TRBJ1-4|14|-|-
CASSPGTANEKLFF
TGCGCCAGCAGCCCAGGGACGGCTAATGAAAAACTGTTTTTT
>TRBV29-1|TRBJ2-1|15|-|-
CSVLPLASSYNEQFF
TGCAGCGTACTACCCTTAGCGTCTTCCTACAATGAGCAGTTCTTC
>TRBV10-3|TRBJ2-7|14|-|-
CAISFSGTSYEQYF
TGTGCCATCAGTTTTAGCGGTACATCCTACGAGCAGTACTTC
>TRBV28|TRBJ1-3|14|-|-
CASSFGGTGNTIYF
TGTGCCAGCAGTTTTGGGGGAACAGGAAACACCATATATTTT
>TRBV7-9|TRBJ2-5|13|-|-
CASSLGRGETQYF
TGTGCCAGCAGCTTAGGAAGGGGAGAGACCCAGTACTTC
>TRBV29-1|TRBJ2-5|13|TRBD1|once
CSVSGTAQETQYF
TGCAGCGTTTCCGGGACAGCCCAAGAGACCCAGTACTTC
>TRBV30|TRBJ1-1|12|-|-
CAWSRLNTEAFF
TGTGCCTGGAGTCGCCTGAACACTGAAGCTTTCTTT
>TRBV20-1|TRBJ2-1|11|-|-
CSASPLLEQFF
TGCAGTGCTAGCCCACTCTTAGAGCAGTTCTTC
>TRBV5-1|TRBJ2-2|18|TRBD2|-
CASSLAGTSRSRAGELFF
TGCGCCAGCAGCTTGGCCGGGACTAGTCGGTCCCGGGCCGGGGAGCTGTTTTTT
>TRBV19|TRBJ1-1|13|-|-
CASTLGWNTEAFF
TGTGCCAGTACCCTGGGGTGGAACACTGAAGCTTTCTTT
>TRBV27|TRBJ2-7|12|-|-
CASSTPPYEQYF
TGTGCCAGCAGCACACCCCCCTACGAGCAGTACTTC
>TRBV28|TRBJ2-7|14|TRBD2|once
CATCSAGGPYEQYF
TGTGCCACCTGTTCGGCGGGAGGGCCTTACGAGCAGTACTTC
>TRBV27|TRBJ2-7|12|TRBD1|-
CASSRQGGEQYF
TGTGCCAGCAGCCGACAGGGGGGAGAGCAGTACTTC
>TRBV7-2|TRBJ1-5|13|-|-
CASSTDYNQPQHF
TGTGCCAGCAGCACCGACTACAATCAGCCCCAGCATTTT
>TRBV10-1|TRBJ2-5|14|-|-
CASSPTENQETQYF
TGCGCCAGCAGCCCCACGGAAAACCAAGAGACCCAGTACTTC
>TRBV30|TRBJ2-3|14|-|-
CARSGPSSTDTQYF
TGTGCCCGTAGCGGCCCTTCTAGCACAGATACGCAGTATTTT
>TRBV27|TRBJ1-2|11|-|-
CASSEGYGYTF
TGTGCCAGCTCCGAGGGTTATGGCTACACCTTC
>TRBV4-1|TRBJ2-7|15|TRBD2|-
CASSQEGLAGEEQYF
TGCGCCAGCAGCCAAGAAGGGCTAGCGGGAGAGGAGCAGTACTTC
>TRBV27|TRBJ1-2|17|TRBD1|-
CASSLSWSGQGGRGYTF
TGTGCCAGCAGTTTATCTTGGTCGGGACAGGGCGGTCGTGGCTACACCTTC
>TRBV28|TRBJ1-5|15|-|-
CASSLGEGVGQPQHF
TGTGCCAGCAGTTTGGGGGAGGGGGTCGGTCAGCCCCAGCATTTT
>TRBV11-2|TRBJ2-3|15|TRBD2|-
CASSLEAGAGATQYF
TGTGCCAGCAGCTTAGAGGCGGGAGCGGGTGCTACGCAGTATTTT
>TRBV19|TRBJ1-2|13|-|few
CASTPQANYGYTF
TGTGCCAGTACCCCACAGGCTAACTATGGCTACACCTTC
>TRBV29-1|TRBJ2-1|14|-|-
CSVEDVRSYNEQFF
TGCAGCGTTGAAGACGTCCGTTCGTACAATGAGCAGTTCTTC
>TRBV4-1|TRBJ1-4|16|-|-
CASSLELGMFGEKLFF
TGCGCCAGCAGCCTCGAACTAGGGATGTTTGGTGAAAAACTGTTTTTT
>TRBV30|TRBJ2-1|11|-|-
CAGSGSIEQFF
TGTGCCGGGTCAGGAAGTATTGAGCAGTTCTTC
>TRBV10-2|TRBJ2-7|13|-|-
CASSESNYYEQYF
TGCGCCAGCAGTGAGTCGAACTACTACGAGCAGTACTTC
>TRBV28|TRBJ2-1|14|TRBD1|-
CASDSGQGYNEQFF
TGTGCCAGCGACTCGGGACAGGGATACAATGAGCAGTTCTTC
>TRBV30|TRBJ2-4|15|-|-
CAWSRGALAKNIQYF
TGTGCCTGGAGTCGTGGTGCTCTAGCCAAAAACATTCAGTACTTC
>TRBV30|TRBJ1-1|11|-|-
CAWKRNTEAFF
TGTGCCTGGAAAAGAAACACTGAAGCTTTCTTT
>TRBV29-1|TRBJ2-1|12|TRBD2|-
CSVAGGDNEQFF
TGCAGCGTCGCCGGGGGGGACAATGAGCAGTTCTTC
>TRBV7-9|TRBJ1-2|15|TRBD1|-
CASSSLSGQAYGYTF
TGTGCCAGCAGCTCCCTGTCGGGACAGGCCTATGGCTACACCTTC
>TRBV14|TRBJ2-1|16|-|-
CASSDSTASSYNEQFF
TGTGCCAGCAGCGATTCGACAGCGAGCTCCTACAATGAGCAGTTCTTC
>TRBV27|TRBJ1-1|12|-|-
CASSPGYTEAFF
TGTGCCAGCAGCCCGGGTTACACTGAAGCTTTCTTT